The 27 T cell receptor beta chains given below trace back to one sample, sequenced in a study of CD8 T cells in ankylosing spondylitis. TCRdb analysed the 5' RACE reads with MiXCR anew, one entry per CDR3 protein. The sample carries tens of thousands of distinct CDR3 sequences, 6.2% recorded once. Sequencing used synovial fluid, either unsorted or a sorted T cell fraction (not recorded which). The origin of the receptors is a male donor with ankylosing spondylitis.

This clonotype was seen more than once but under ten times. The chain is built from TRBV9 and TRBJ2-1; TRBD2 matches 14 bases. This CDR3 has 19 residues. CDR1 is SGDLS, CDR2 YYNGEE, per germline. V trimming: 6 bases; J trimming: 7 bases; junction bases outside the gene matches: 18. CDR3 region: CASTPGLAGVGVKGNEQFF. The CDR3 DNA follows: TGTGCCAGCACCCCGGGACTAGCGGGAGTGGGGGTTAAGGGTAATGAGCAGTTCTTC.

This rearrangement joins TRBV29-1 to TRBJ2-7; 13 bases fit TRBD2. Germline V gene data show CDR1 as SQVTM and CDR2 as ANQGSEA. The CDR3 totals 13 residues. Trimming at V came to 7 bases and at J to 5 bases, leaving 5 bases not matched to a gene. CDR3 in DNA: TGCAGCGCCGGGACTAGCGGGGCAAACGAGCAGTACTTC. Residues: CSAGTSGANEQYF.

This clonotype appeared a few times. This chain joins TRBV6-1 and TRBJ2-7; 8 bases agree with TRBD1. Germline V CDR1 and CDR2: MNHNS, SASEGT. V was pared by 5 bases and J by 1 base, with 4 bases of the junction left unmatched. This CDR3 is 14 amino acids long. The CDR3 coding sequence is TGTGCCAGCAGTCGCAGGGGGCCATCCTACGAGCAGTACTTC. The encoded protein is CASSRRGPSYEQYF.

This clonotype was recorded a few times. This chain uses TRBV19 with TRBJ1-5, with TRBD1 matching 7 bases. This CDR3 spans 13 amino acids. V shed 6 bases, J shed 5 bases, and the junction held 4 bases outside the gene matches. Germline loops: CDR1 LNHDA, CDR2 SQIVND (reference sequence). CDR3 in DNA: TGTGCCAGTAGGAATACAGGGGATCAGCCCCAGCATTTT. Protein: CASRNTGDQPQHF.

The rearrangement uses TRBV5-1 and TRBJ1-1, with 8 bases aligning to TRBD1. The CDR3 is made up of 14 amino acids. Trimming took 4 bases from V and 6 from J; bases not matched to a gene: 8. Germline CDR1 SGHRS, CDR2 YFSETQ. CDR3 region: CASSTGQGWSEAFF. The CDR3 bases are TGCGCCAGCAGCACCGGACAGGGATGGTCTGAAGCTTTCTTT.

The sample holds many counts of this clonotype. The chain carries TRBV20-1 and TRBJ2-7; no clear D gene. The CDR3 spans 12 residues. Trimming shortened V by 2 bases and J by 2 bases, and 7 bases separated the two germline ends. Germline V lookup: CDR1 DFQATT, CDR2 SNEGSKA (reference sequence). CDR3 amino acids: CSARKGTYEQYF. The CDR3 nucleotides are TGCAGTGCTAGAAAGGGTACCTACGAGCAGTACTTC.

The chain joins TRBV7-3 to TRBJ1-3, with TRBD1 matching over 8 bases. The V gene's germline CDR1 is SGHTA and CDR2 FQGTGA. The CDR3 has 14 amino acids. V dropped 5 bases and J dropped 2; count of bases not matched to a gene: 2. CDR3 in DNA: TGTGCCAGCAGCCGGACAGGGACTGGAAACACCATATATTTT. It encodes CASSRTGTGNTIYF.

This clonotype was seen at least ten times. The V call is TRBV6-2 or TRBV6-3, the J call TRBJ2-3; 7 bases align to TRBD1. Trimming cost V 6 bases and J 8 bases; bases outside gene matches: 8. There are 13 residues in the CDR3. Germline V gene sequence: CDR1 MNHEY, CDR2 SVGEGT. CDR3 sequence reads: CASRGTTGFTQYF. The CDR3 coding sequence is TGTGCCAGCAGGGGGACGACAGGGTTTACGCAGTATTTT.

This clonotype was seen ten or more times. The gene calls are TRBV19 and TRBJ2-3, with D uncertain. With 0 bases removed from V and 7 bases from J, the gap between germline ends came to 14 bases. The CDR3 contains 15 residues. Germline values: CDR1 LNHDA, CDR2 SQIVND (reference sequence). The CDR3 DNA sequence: TGTGCCAGTAGTATAGATCAGACCCCTGGGAATACGCAGTATTTT. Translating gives CASSIDQTPGNTQYF.

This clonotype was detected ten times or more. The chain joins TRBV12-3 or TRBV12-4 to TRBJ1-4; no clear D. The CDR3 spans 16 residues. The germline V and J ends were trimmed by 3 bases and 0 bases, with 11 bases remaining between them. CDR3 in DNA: TGTGCCAGCAGTTTTGAGTGGTCAACAACTAATGAAAAACTGTTTTTT. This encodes CASSFEWSTTNEKLFF.

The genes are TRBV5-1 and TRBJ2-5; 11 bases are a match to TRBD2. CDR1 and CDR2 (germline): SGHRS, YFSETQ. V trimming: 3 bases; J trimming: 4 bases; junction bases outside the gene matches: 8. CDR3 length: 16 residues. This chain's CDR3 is CASSSTSGRRGETQYF. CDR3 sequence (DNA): TGCGCCAGCAGCTCTACTAGCGGGAGAAGGGGAGAGACCCAGTACTTC.

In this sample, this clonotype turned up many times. The CDR3: CASSVEREASPQFF. In nucleotides, the CDR3 is TGTGCCAGCAGTGTGGAACGGGAAGCTAGTCCGCAGTTCTTC. V and J are TRBV2 and TRBJ2-1, with D possibly TRBD2 on 5 matching bases. Germline-derived CDR1 and CDR2 are SNHLY and FYNNEI. The CDR3 is made up of 14 amino acids. The V end was cut by 4 bases, the J end by 12 bases, with 19 bases between.

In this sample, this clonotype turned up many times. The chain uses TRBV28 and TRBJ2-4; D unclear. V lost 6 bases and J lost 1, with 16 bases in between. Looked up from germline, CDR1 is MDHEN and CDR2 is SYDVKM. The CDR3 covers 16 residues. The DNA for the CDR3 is TGTGCCAGCAGCCCACTCCCGGCTTGGGCCAAAAACATTCAGTACTTC. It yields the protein CASSPLPAWAKNIQYF.

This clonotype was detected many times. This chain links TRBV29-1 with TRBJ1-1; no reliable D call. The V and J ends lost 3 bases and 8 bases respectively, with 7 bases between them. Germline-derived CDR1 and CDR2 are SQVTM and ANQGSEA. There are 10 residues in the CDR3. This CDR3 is CSVDHGEAFF. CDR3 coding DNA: TGCAGCGTTGACCATGGCGAAGCTTTCTTT.

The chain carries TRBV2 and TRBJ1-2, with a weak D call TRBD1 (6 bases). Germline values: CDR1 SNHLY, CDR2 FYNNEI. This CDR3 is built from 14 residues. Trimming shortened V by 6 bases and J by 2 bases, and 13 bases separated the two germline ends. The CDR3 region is CASRARTENYGYTF. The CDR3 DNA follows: TGTGCCAGCAGGGCAAGGACAGAAAACTATGGCTACACCTTC.

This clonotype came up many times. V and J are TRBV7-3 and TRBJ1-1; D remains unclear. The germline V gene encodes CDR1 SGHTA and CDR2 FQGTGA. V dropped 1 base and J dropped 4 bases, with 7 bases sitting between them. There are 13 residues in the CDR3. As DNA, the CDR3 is TGTGCCAGCAGCTTAAGAGTGAGCACTGAAGCTTTCTTT. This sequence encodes CASSLRVSTEAFF.

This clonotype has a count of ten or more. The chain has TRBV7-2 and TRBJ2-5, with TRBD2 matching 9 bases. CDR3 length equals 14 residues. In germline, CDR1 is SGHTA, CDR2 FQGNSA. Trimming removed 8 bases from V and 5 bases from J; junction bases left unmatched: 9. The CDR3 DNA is TGTGCCAGCGGAGTAGCGGGAGCGTGGGAGACCCAGTACTTC. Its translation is CASGVAGAWETQYF.

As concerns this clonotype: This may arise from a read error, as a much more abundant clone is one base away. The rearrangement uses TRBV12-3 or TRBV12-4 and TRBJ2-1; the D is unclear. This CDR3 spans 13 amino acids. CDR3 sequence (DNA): TGTGCCAGCACCCCTAGGACGTACAATGAGCAGATCTTC. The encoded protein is CASTPRTYNEQIF.

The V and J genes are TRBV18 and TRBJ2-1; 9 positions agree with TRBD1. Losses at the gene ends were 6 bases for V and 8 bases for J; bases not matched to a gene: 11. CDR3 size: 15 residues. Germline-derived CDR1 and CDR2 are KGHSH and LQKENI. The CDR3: CASSTGGQGRYEQFF. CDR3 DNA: TGTGCCAGCTCCACGGGGGGACAGGGACGTTATGAGCAGTTCTTC.

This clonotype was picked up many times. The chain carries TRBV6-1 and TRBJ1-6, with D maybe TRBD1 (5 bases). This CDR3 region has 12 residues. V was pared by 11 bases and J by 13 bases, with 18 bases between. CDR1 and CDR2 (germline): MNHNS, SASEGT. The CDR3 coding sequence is TGTGCCGGTCGTCGGGGGGGAGGGCCCCTCCACTTT. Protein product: CAGRRGGGPLHF.

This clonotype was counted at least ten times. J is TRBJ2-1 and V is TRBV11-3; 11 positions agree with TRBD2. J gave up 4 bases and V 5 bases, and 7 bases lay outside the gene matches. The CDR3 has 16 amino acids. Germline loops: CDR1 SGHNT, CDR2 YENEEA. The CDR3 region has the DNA TGTGCCAGCAGCCTTTATGGGACTAGCGGATACAATGAGCAGTTCTTC. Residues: CASSLYGTSGYNEQFF.

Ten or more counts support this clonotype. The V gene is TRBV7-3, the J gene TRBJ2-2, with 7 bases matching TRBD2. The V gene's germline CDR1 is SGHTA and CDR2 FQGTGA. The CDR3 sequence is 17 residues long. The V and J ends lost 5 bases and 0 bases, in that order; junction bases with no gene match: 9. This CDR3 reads CASSPNSGSTNTGELFF. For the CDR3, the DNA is TGTGCCAGCAGCCCCAATAGCGGGTCAACGAACACCGGGGAGCTGTTTTTT.

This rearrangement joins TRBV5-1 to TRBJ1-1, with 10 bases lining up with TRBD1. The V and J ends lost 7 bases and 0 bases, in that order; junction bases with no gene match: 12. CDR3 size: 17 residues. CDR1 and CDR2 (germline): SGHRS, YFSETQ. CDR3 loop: CASHPGTGANMNTEAFF. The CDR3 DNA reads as TGCGCCAGCCACCCCGGGACAGGGGCCAATATGAACACTGAAGCTTTCTTT.

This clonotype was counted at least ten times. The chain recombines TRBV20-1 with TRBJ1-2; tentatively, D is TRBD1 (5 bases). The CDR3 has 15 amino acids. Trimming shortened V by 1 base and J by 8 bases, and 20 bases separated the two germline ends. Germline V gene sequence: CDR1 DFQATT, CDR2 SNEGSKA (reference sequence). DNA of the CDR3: TGCAGTGCTAGAGCGAGGGAGCAGGGAGTAGTCGGCTACACCTTC. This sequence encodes CSARAREQGVVGYTF.

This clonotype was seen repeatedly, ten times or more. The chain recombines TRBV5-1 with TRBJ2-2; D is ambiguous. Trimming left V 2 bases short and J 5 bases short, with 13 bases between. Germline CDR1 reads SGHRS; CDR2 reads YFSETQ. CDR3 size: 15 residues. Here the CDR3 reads CASSFDGLDTGELFF. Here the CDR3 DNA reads TGCGCCAGCAGCTTTGACGGATTGGATACCGGGGAGCTGTTTTTT.

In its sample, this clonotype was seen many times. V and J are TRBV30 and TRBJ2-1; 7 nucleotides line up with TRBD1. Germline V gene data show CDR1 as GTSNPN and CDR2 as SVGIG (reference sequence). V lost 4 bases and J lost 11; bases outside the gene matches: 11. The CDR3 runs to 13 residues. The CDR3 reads CAWTPRGQPKQFF. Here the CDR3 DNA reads TGTGCCTGGACTCCAAGGGGGCAACCGAAGCAGTTCTTC.

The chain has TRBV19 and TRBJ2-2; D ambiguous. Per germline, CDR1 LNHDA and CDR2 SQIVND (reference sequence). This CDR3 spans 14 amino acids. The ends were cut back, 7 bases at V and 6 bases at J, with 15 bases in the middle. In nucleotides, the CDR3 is TGTGCCAGTAATCCCGGGCCCACCCCCGGGGAGCTGTTTTTT. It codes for CASNPGPTPGELFF. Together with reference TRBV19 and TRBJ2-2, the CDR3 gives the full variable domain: DGGITQSPKYLFRKEGQNVTLSCEQNLNHDAMYWYRQDPGQGLRLIYYSQIVNDFQKGDIAEGYSVSREKKESFPLTVTSAQKNPTAFYLCASNPGPTPGELFFGEGSRLTVL.